Following are 26 T cell receptor beta chains from one sample sequenced in a study of tumor-infiltrating lymphocytes in primary liver carcinoma. The investigators made TCR beta cDNA from approximately 0.5 ug total RNA, using a constant-region primer. ARM-PCR was slightly modified, and three nested multiplex PCR rounds with it gave rise to the TCR beta libraries. A C-beta reverse primer and TRBV1-TRBV30 forward primers served in each of the first two PCR rounds, at about 9 cycles apiece. MiXCR, applied by TCRdb to the multiplex PCR reads, yields one record per CDR3 protein. The sample yields about 66,000 distinct CDR3 sequences, 71% seen once. Co-extraction of both nucleic acids (RNA and DNA) used about 19-33 mg of unsorted bulk tissue. Sample: liver tumor tissue from sampling region 4. Specified subset: tumor region T4, right-lateral pole. Source of these receptors: a middle-aged man with primary liver carcinoma and hepatitis B virus infection.

This clonotype was observed a few times. The chain uses TRBV29-1 and TRBJ2-5; TRBD1 aligns across 11 bases. The CDR3 has 15 residues. CDR1 and CDR2 from the germline V gene are SQVTM and ANQGSEA. CDR3: CIVEADRGRPETQYF. In DNA, the CDR3 is TGCATAGTTGAAGCGGACAGGGGGCGACCAGAGACCCAGTACTTC.

The count of this clonotype is one. This clone may be a read error of a much larger clone one base away. The chain uses TRBV28 and TRBJ2-1; 11 bases are a match to TRBD2. Germline-derived CDR1 and CDR2 are MDHEN and SYDVKM. This CDR3 has 15 amino acids. Trimming cost V 2 bases and J 11 bases; bases outside gene matches: 8. As DNA, the CDR3 is TGTGCCAGCAGTTTACTTCTAGCGGGAGGTGGGAAGCAGTTCTTC. It specifies CASSLLLAGGGKQFF.

This clonotype came up once. The chain has TRBV4-1 and TRBJ2-1; no reliable D call. Germline CDR1 and CDR2: MGHRA and YSYEKL. V lost 0 bases and J 0 bases, leaving 21 bases between the germline ends. CDR3 length equals 20 residues. The CDR3 protein is CASSQEERNRWASSYNEQFF. For the CDR3, the DNA is TGCGCCAGCAGCCAAGAGGAAAGGAATAGATGGGCCAGCTCCTACAATGAGCAGTTCTTC.

Remarks on this clonotype: Here the CDR3 omits its conserved ending phenylalanine or tryptophan, so a read error is the likely source. The rearrangement uses TRBV11-2 and TRBJ1-5, with TRBD1 matching over 9 bases. Germline V gives CDR1 SGHAT, CDR2 FQNNGV. This CDR3 comprises 15 residues. The CDR3 DNA reads TGTTCCAGCAGCTTAGAGGACAGGGGAGGTCAGCCCCAGCATTCT. Encoded protein: CSSSLEDRGGQPQHS.

The chain employs TRBV29-1 and TRBJ2-7; 7 bases are a match to TRBD2. Germline V gene data show CDR1 as SQVTM and CDR2 as ANQGSEA. The CDR3 contains 14 residues. After removal of 3 bases from V and 2 bases from J, the junction contained 7 bases not matched to a gene. The CDR3 coding sequence is TGCAGCGTTGATGGCGGGAGAGCCACCTACGAGCAGTACTTC. Amino acid sequence: CSVDGGRATYEQYF.

This clonotype was counted a single time. The germline gene is not matched at one end of the junction; a read error may be the cause. The genes are TRBV11-2 and TRBJ1-4, with D unclear. The germline V gene has CDR1 SGHAT and CDR2 FQNNGV. CDR3 length equals 16 residues. CDR3 in amino acids: CDSSKSPGRTNEKLFF. In DNA, the CDR3 is TGTGACAGCAGCAAGTCTCCAGGAAGAACAAATGAAAAACTGTTTTTT. The entire variable domain, with the rest obtained from reference TRBV11-2 and TRBJ1-4, is as follows: EAGVAQSPRYKIIEKRQSVAFWCNPISGHATLYWYQQILGQGPKLLIQFQNNGVVDDSQLPKDRFSAERLKGVDSTLKIQPAKLEDSAVYLCDSSKSPGRTNEKLFFGSGTQLSVL.

This clonotype appeared once. The junction does not match germline at one end; this may be a read error. This chain connects TRBV2 to TRBJ2-6, with 9 bases lining up with TRBD1. Looked up from germline, CDR1 is SNHLY and CDR2 is FYNNEI. The CDR3 has 17 amino acids. CDR3 sequence (DNA): TGTGCCATTACAGGGGGCGCTTATCGTCCTGGGGTCAACGTCCTGACTTTC. Translation gives CAITGGAYRPGVNVLTF.

On this clonotype: At one end, the junction sequence differs from germline, possibly due to a read error. The gene calls are TRBV4-1 and TRBJ2-7, with 14 nucleotides matching TRBD2. This CDR3 has 18 residues. The germline V gene has CDR1 MGHRA and CDR2 YSYEKL. CDR3 sequence reads: CPSSQGGTSGSVPYEQCF. DNA for the CDR3: TGCCCTAGCAGCCAAGGGGGGACTAGCGGGAGTGTCCCGTACGAGCAGTGCTTC.

This clonotype has a handful of counts. This chain uses TRBV6-1 with TRBJ1-1, with D maybe TRBD1 (6 bases). Germline V lookup: CDR1 MNHNS, CDR2 SASEGT. The V end lost 4 bases, the J end lost 7 bases, and 25 bases lay between the germline ends. CDR3 length equals 17 residues. The CDR3 loop is CASSGRDTDFGYGEAFF. CDR3 nucleotide sequence: TGTGCCAGCAGTGGCCGGGACACTGACTTCGGATATGGTGAAGCTTTCTTT.

This clonotype was seen repeatedly, ten times or more. The chain combines TRBV28 with TRBJ2-3; D is uncertain. V shed 0 bases and J shed 7 bases, with 11 bases lying between them. Germline V gives CDR1 MDHEN, CDR2 SYDVKM. The CDR3 sequence is 14 residues long. The CDR3 reads CASSLWTAANTQYF. The CDR3 coding sequence is TGTGCCAGCAGTTTATGGACTGCCGCCAATACGCAGTATTTT.

The chain recombines TRBV10-3 with TRBJ2-3, with 10 bases lining up with TRBD2. Germline V lookup: CDR1 ENHRY, CDR2 SYGVKD. The CDR3 length is 16 residues. V lost 8 bases, J lost 0 bases, and 8 bases stayed unmatched. The CDR3 is CAIWHTSGTSTDTQYF. CDR3 nucleotide sequence: TGTGCCATCTGGCATACTAGCGGGACTAGCACAGATACGCAGTATTTT.

Notes on this clonotype: Germline is not matched at one junction end, which may reflect a read error. The chain carries TRBV5-4 and TRBJ1-6; D is undetermined. This CDR3 has 16 residues. CDR1 is SGHNT and CDR2 is YYREEE in the germline V gene (reference sequence). The CDR3 here is CASSSHPGPHNSPLHF. CDR3 DNA: TGCGCCAGCAGCTCGCATCCCGGACCGCATAATTCACCCCTCCACTTT.

Notes on this clonotype: A much larger clone lies a single base off, so this may be a read error. This CDR3 is missing its conserved last phenylalanine or tryptophan, likely due to a read error. The chain links TRBV11-3 to TRBJ2-5; TRBD1 matches 9 bases. Germline loops: CDR1 SGHNT, CDR2 YENEEA. The CDR3 covers 15 residues. The trim removed 5 bases at V and 4 bases at J, leaving 8 bases unmatched. CDR3 protein: CASSLWTGERETQYV. The CDR3, as DNA: TGTGCCAGCAGCCTCTGGACAGGGGAAAGAGAGACCCAGTACGTC.

For this clonotype: One junction end disagrees with the germline gene, perhaps due to a read error. The chain combines TRBV4-1 with TRBJ2-2; 7 bases map to TRBD1. Germline-derived CDR1 and CDR2 are MGHRA and YSYEKL. There are 16 residues in the CDR3. The CDR3: CASSDLPRGLTGEPFF. The CDR3 region has the DNA TGCGCCAGCAGCGATCTGCCCAGGGGGTTAACCGGGGAGCCGTTTTTT.

Comments on this clonotype: One end of the junction fails to match germline, which may point to a read error. V and J are TRBV11-3 and TRBJ2-2, with D perhaps given as TRBD1 or TRBD2 (5 bases each). This CDR3 is built from 15 residues. Germline CDR1 SGHNT, CDR2 YENEEA. CDR3 nucleotide sequence: TGTGCCAGCAGCTTGGGGCAGGTTGACACCGGGAAGCTGTTTTTT. Its protein is CASSLGQVDTGKLFF.

The gene calls are TRBV6-6 and TRBJ2-7; 9 nucleotides align to TRBD2. CDR3 length: 15 amino acids. CDR1 is MNHNY, CDR2 SVGAGI, per germline (reference sequence). The V segment lost 8 bases and the J segment 4 bases; nucleotides outside the gene matches: 12. This chain's CDR3 is CASSNWAGGSYEQYF. Written as DNA, the CDR3 is TGTGCCAGCTCCAACTGGGCGGGAGGGAGTTACGAGCAGTACTTC.

Comments on this clonotype: This clone may be a read error of a much larger clone one base away. V and J are TRBV6-6 and TRBJ2-3; TRBD2 aligns across 13 bases. Per the germline V gene, CDR1 is MNHNY and CDR2 is SVGAGI (reference sequence). This CDR3 has 16 residues. J was trimmed by 1 base and V by 10 bases; bases with no gene match: 8. In DNA, the CDR3 is TGTGCCACCCGACTAGCGGGAGGTCTCCGCACAGATACGCAGTATTTT. Encoded protein: CATRLAGGLRTDTQYF.

This clonotype was seen a handful of times. The CDR3 sequence is CASSLVRVSNTGELFF. In DNA, the CDR3 is TGTGCCAGCAGCTTAGTTCGGGTATCGAACACCGGGGAGCTGTTTTTT. The V call is TRBV11-2, the J call TRBJ2-2; D is unclear. Trimming pared 1 base from V and 0 bases from J, leaving 9 bases between. Germline lookup yields CDR1 SGHAT and CDR2 FQNNGV. The CDR3 consists of 16 residues.

V usage is TRBV29-1 and J usage is TRBJ1-5; perhaps TRBD1 as D (6 bases). The length of the CDR3 is 17 residues. The ends were cut back, 4 bases at V and 12 bases at J, with 31 bases in the middle. Germline V gene data show CDR1 as SQVTM and CDR2 as ANQGSEA. The CDR3 sequence is CSVGVTGTGSGPQVQHF. The CDR3 nucleotides are TGCAGCGTTGGAGTGACAGGCACCGGCTCAGGTCCTCAGGTCCAGCATTTT.

As concerns this clonotype: One end of the junction is discordant with germline, which a read error may explain. CDR3 sequence (DNA): TGTGCCAGCAGCTTAACAAGAAGCGCGAAAACCGGGGAGCTGTTTTTT. It codes for CASSLTRSAKTGELFF. The V and J genes are TRBV7-8 and TRBJ2-2; no clear D gene. CDR1 and CDR2 (germline): SGHVS, FQNEAQ. The CDR3 loop spans 16 amino acids.

The chain links TRBV24-1 to TRBJ2-3; 14 bases are a match to TRBD2. The CDR3 contains 17 residues. After removal of 4 bases from V and 4 bases from J, the junction contained 6 bases not matched to a gene. The V gene's germline CDR1 is KGHDR and CDR2 SFDVKD. The CDR3 loop is CATSDSRLAGGPDTQYF. DNA for the CDR3: TGTGCCACCAGTGACTCCCGACTAGCGGGAGGGCCAGATACGCAGTATTTT.

Turning to this clonotype: One end of the junction does not line up with germline, which may come from a read error. The chain uses TRBV10-1 and TRBJ2-3; D gene ambiguous. Looked up from germline, CDR1 is WNHNN and CDR2 is SYGVQD (reference sequence). The CDR3 sequence is 15 residues long. CDR3 sequence: CASRDESKQHDTQYF. CDR3 DNA: TGCGCCAGCCGTGACGAGAGTAAACAGCACGATACGCAGTATTTT.

The rearrangement uses TRBV4-2 and TRBJ1-6, with a possible D match to TRBD1 (6 bases). V was trimmed by 5 bases and J by 12 bases, leaving 17 bases between them. The CDR3 runs 14 residues. The germline gives CDR1 LGHNA, CDR2 YNFKEQ. DNA for the CDR3: TGTGCCAGCAGCACACAGGGTAGTAATCAACCCCTCCACTTT. Its translation: CASSTQGSNQPLHF.

This clonotype appeared a few times. A single base separates this from a much larger clone, so it may be a read error. The CDR3: CASTRFGQGQETQYF. The CDR3 DNA reads TGCGCCAGCACCCGATTCGGACAGGGACAAGAGACCCAGTACTTC. The chain combines TRBV4-1 with TRBJ2-5, with 8 bases matching TRBD1. The junction had 9 bases not matched to a gene; V was cut back by 7 bases and J by 2 bases. The CDR3 spans 15 residues. Per the germline V gene, CDR1 is MGHRA and CDR2 is YSYEKL.

In regard to this clonotype: Since the CDR3 does not end with the conserved phenylalanine or tryptophan, this likely comes from a read error. The chain is built from TRBV6-1 and TRBJ2-1; perhaps D is TRBD1 or TRBD2 (5 bases each). Germline values: CDR1 MNHNS, CDR2 SASEGT. V was cut by 4 bases and J by 7 bases, with 17 bases left in between. The CDR3 has 15 amino acids. In DNA, the CDR3 is TGTGCCAGCAGTGGGGGTCTAGTGGGACGGAATGAGCAGTTCCTC. It codes for CASSGGLVGRNEQFL.

Concerning this clonotype itself: A read error may be the cause here, since a much bigger clone is one base away. The chain employs TRBV29-1 and TRBJ2-1; 12 nucleotides agree with TRBD2. Germline trimming cut 4 bases from V and 3 bases from J; bases unmatched to any gene: 1. CDR3 size: 14 residues. Germline V gene sequence: CDR1 SQVTM, CDR2 ANQGSEA. CDR3 DNA: TGCAGCGTTGTGACTAGCGGGAGCTACAATGAGCAGTTCTTC. Translation gives CSVVTSGSYNEQFF.